This is a list of T cell receptor beta chains from one sample in a study of T cells in Graves' hyperthyroidism and ophthalmopathy. TCRdb redid the calling of the multiplex PCR reads with MiXCR, one entry per CDR3 protein. The table has about 640,000 distinct CDR3 sequences, approximately 15% seen once. Sequenced material: blood. These receptors were obtained from a woman aged 45-65 years with Graves' ophthalmopathy. The CDR3 runs from the conserved cysteine through the conserved F or W. Rows may omit the clone size; those that give it use once, few, many or a size class.

TRBV3-1	TRBJ2-3	many	CASSSLGERTDTQYF
TRBV10-3	TRBJ2-7	many	CAISEVPDSYEQYF
TRBV2	TRBJ2-5	many	CASSDGTAGQYF
TRBV20-1	TRBJ2-2	many	CSAREGRLNTGELFF
TRBV27	TRBJ2-1	NA	CASSLYTGREQFF
TRBV7-3	TRBJ2-1	many	CASSLIPGLAKSSYNEQFF
TRBV20-1	TRBJ2-7	NA	CSARDPGTGFYEQYF
TRBV25-1	TRBJ2-7	few	CASSPQFPTSGNYEQYF
TRBV5-1	TRBJ2-3	many	CASSSAQGLGGDTQYF
TRBV7-2	TRBJ2-2	many	CASSSDSNTGELFF
TRBV7-2	TRBJ2-5	many	CASSPRTSGPQETQYF
TRBV30	TRBJ2-7	many	CAWSFTGYEQYF
TRBV27	TRBJ2-2	few	CASSLGQGASGELFF
TRBV30	TRBJ1-1	NA	CAWRNRANTEAFF
TRBV10-3	TRBJ1-2	many	CAISGGGNYGYTF
TRBV6-5	TRBJ1-2	many	CASSYSQDLYGYTF
TRBV19	TRBJ2-1	NA	CASMAPSGRNEQFF
TRBV11-3	TRBJ2-3	many	CASSLGQGLAWGSGDTQYF
TRBV7-3	TRBJ2-7	many	CASSPAQGAFYEQYF
TRBV12-3/TRBV12-4	TRBJ1-4	NA	CASTRRGGDEKLFF
TRBV28	TRBJ2-7	many	CATHPFFSYEQYF
TRBV27	TRBJ2-7	NA	CASSIYGTGPYEQYF
TRBV2	TRBJ1-1	NA	CATRVTQGAEAFF
TRBV20-1	TRBJ1-5	few	CRPRTGNQPQHF
TRBV12-3/TRBV12-4	TRBJ1-2	many	CASSHRGAVGYTF
TRBV30	TRBJ1-2	many	CAWRPFPGFATNYGYTF
TRBV6-2/TRBV6-3	TRBJ2-1	many	CASSYGLVRNEQFF
TRBV5-6	TRBJ2-7	NA	CASSSGDISEQYF
TRBV30	TRBJ2-2	few	CAWSLNRDRGGTGELFF
TRBV19	TRBJ1-6	NA	CASSVREAGRRSPLHF
TRBV6-2/TRBV6-3	TRBJ2-2	few	CASKRKNTGELFF
TRBV15	TRBJ1-2	few	CATYRSGDGYTF
TRBV28	TRBJ1-6	many	CASSPHLGGGYNSPLHF
TRBV20-1	TRBJ1-1	NA	CSARDQEPGAFF
TRBV20-1	TRBJ1-1	NA	CSASYAGGTEAFF
TRBV7-9	TRBJ1-1	NA	CASRDTRGHETEAFF
TRBV20-1	TRBJ2-3	many	CSARLPDTQYF
TRBV7-6	TRBJ2-2	NA	CASSALRLSAREFYGELFF
TRBV20-1	TRBJ2-5	NA	CSARMEETQYF
TRBV28	TRBJ1-2	NA	CATQKGQGPHGGYTF
TRBV14	TRBJ2-3	few	CASSQTGPGSTDTQYF
TRBV2	TRBJ1-1	many	CASSTHMKSEAFF
TRBV2	TRBJ2-7	many	CASSDTRGTEQYF
TRBV5-4	TRBJ2-7	many	CASSGTSDTQYF
TRBV27	TRBJ2-7	NA	CASSLNTGVTYEQYF
TRBV28	TRBJ1-5	NA	CASGQSGQPQHF
TRBV28	TRBJ2-7	few	CASSFRGRTRTSGGIYEQYF
TRBV7-9	TRBJ2-1	NA	CASSLVIGTAINEQFF